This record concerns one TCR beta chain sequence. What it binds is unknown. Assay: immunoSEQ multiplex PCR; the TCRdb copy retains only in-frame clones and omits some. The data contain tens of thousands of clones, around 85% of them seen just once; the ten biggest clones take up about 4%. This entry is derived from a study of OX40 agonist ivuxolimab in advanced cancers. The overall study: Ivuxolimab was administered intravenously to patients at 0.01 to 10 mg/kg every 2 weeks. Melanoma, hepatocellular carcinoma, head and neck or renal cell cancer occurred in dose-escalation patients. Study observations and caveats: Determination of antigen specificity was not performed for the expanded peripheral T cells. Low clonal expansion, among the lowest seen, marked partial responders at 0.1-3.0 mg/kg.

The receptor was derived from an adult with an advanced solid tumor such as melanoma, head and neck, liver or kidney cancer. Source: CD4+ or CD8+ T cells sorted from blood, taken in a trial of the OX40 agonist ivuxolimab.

CDR3 in DNA: TGTGCCAGCAGCCCCGAACTGGCTTGGGGTGAAAAACTGTTTTTT. Its protein product is CASSPELAWGEKLFF. This rearrangement joins TRBV2 to TRBJ1-4; D ambiguous. This CDR3 spans 15 amino acids. V dropped 6 bases and J dropped 7 bases, with 18 bases sitting between them. The V gene's germline CDR1 is SNHLY and CDR2 FYNNEI. The variable domain in full, with the rest retrieved from reference TRBV2 and TRBJ1-4, is EPEVTQTPSHQVTQMGQEVILRCVPISNHLYFYWYRQILGQKVEFLVSFYNNEISEKSEIFDDQFSVERPDGSNFTLKIRSTKLEDSAMYFCASSPELAWGEKLFFGSGTQLSVL.